The table lists the clone carrying this TCR beta chain with a few counts. Its specificity is unknown. These data originate in a study of cytotoxic CD8 clonotypes in ibrutinib-treated CLL. About the research overall: The average sample held around 280,000 productive templates and 91,000 or so productive rearrangements.

Libraries were prepared by immunoSEQ multiplex PCR; TCRdb keeps only in-frame clonotypes and omits some of them. The sample shows roughly 200,000 clones, nearly 80% of them seen only once. This CDR3 has 11 residues. V was shortened by 7 bases and J by 0 bases, with 7 bases between the two germline ends. Germline-derived CDR1 and CDR2 are SQVTM and ANQGSEA. Notes on the study in general: Clonality increased with ibrutinib response but returned toward baseline at progression.

The chain couples TRBV29-1 to TRBJ2-7, with D unclear. This receptor was identified in a human donor with chronic lymphocytic leukemia. Source: PBMCs, taken after 12 months of ibrutinib treatment. The CDR3 loop is CSATNSYEQYF. DNA of the CDR3: TGCAGCGCAACCAACTCCTACGAGCAGTACTTC.